Below, 4 T cell receptor beta chains from the same sample are listed, as sequenced in a study of spatial heterogeneity in lung cancer. TCRdb reanalysed the 5' RACE reads using MiXCR and keeps one entry per CDR3 protein. Among 39,000 or so distinct CDR3 sequences listed, 6.5% to 8.5% were seen once. Documented time point: sample taken at primary tumor resection. No cell sorting; template was whole RNA from tumor, lung tissue or PBMC. The sequencing here drew on PBMCs, taken at surgery. The receptor set was obtained from a male donor with early-stage non-small cell lung cancer.

This clonotype was observed a handful of times. The J gene is TRBJ2-3, the V gene TRBV7-9; D ambiguous. The CDR3 consists of 13 residues. Germline V CDR1 and CDR2: SEHNR, FQNEAQ (reference sequence). Trimming removed 1 base from V and 6 bases from J, with 8 bases in between. In DNA, the CDR3 is TGTGCCAGCAGCTTAGTGGCAGCGGATACGCAGTATTTT. Its translation is CASSLVAADTQYF.

In this sample, this clonotype turned up a few times. The rearrangement uses TRBV20-1 and TRBJ2-1, with TRBD2 matching over 11 bases. Germline lookup yields CDR1 DFQATT and CDR2 SNEGSKA (reference sequence). The CDR3 extends over 16 amino acids. V shed 0 bases and J 2 bases; nucleotides not matched to a gene: 3. CDR3 DNA sequence: TGCAGTGCTAGAGACTCGGGACTAGCGGCCTACAATGAGCAGTTCTTC. Translation gives CSARDSGLAAYNEQFF.

On this clonotype itself: A clone one base away is much larger, so this may be a read error. DNA of the CDR3: TGTACCAGCAATTCCCAGCCGGGACAGATCAATGAGCAGTTCTTC. It codes for CTSNSQPGQINEQFF. The V call is TRBV12-3 or TRBV12-4, the J call TRBJ2-1; 7 nucleotides align to TRBD1. The CDR3 totals 15 residues.

The chain has TRBV11-2 and TRBJ1-1; D is uncertain. The germline CDR1 and CDR2 sequences are SGHAT and FQNNGV. Between the trimmed V and J ends, which lost 4 bases and 7 bases, there was a span of 10 bases. The CDR3 totals 12 residues. The CDR3 DNA follows: TGTGCCAGCAGCTCATCAGTAGGTGAAGCTTTCTTT. Residues: CASSSSVGEAFF.